The sequence of this T cell receptor beta chain was determined in a study of T cell repertoires in cytomegalovirus infection. Overall study context: Signatures in public TCR beta sequences pointed to both CMV infection and matching HLA type. Study-level results: Adding up the frequency of public TCR beta families identified people who carried CMV plus the relevant HLA.

This CDR3 spans 13 amino acids. Germline V gene data show CDR1 as MNHEY and CDR2 as SMNVEV (reference sequence). V was shortened by 5 bases and J by 5 bases, with 13 bases between the two germline ends. Each CDR3 protein gets one entry after TCRdb re-called the reads with MiXCR. Here the sample spans over 40,000 distinct CDR3 sequences, approximately 20% being singletons. On this clonotype: The antigen remains unidentified.

The specimen comprised CD8+ T cells from cultured PBMCs, sampled from culture after CMV antigen stimulation. The J gene is TRBJ2-7, the V gene TRBV27, with a possible D match to TRBD1 (6 bases). The source is a human donor in good health (CMV status not recorded). Some clones in this sample may be carry-over from other donors' samples. CDR3 residues: CASSTLRGDEQYF. In nucleotides, the CDR3 is TGTGCCAGCAGTACCCTCAGGGGCGACGAGCAGTACTTC.